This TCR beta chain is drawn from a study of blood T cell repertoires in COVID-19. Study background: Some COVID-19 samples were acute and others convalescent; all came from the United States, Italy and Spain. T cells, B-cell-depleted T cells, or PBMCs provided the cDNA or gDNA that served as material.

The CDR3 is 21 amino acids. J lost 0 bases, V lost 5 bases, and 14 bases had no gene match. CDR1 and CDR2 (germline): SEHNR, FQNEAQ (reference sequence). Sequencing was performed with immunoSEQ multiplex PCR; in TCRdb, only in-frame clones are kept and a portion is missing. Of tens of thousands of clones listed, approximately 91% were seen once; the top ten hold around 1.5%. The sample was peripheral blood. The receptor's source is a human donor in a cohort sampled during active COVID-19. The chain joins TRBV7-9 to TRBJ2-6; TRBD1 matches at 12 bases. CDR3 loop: CASSIPGQGAGGSSGANVLTF. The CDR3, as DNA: TGTGCCAGCAGCATACCGGGACAGGGGGCAGGGGGATCCTCTGGGGCCAACGTCCTGACTTTC.